This entry is about one T cell receptor beta chain. Its antigen remains unidentified. It has no much larger one-base neighbor in the sample; base qualities were not kept. Trimming costs V 7 bases and J 0 bases, and their ends lie 9 bases apart. Measured from the cysteine to the phenylalanine, the CDR3 is 13 residues long. CDR3 DNA is the only sequence kept; it has 39 bases, read in frame from the first base. Sequences LNHDA (CDR1) and SQIVND (CDR2) are obtained from the germline V gene (reference sequence). This sample stems from a study of T cell responses to AZD1222 COVID-19 vaccine (dated by TCRdb to the early 2020s). Background on the whole study: AZD1222 recipients with second doses at about 4 weeks or about 12 weeks were pooled, because spike-specific TCR depth and breadth did not differ between schedules. Trial participants were enrolled by age into subgroups of 18-55, 56-69 and 70-plus years, and roughly 160, 29 and 62 TCR-sequenced participants, respectively, were included in these subgroups. TCR sequencing was performed for about 250 trial participants, of whom around 210 were given two doses of AZD1222 and some 26 were given two doses of MenACWY control vaccine.

The CDR3 regions of human TCRbeta chains were analyzed by immunosequencing. As for the authors' bioinformatics: Repertoire TCRs were checked for matches against a reference library of SARS-CoV-2-specific TCRs that had been generated using the MIRA antigen-specificity platform. Breadth meant the fraction of unique TCRs that were SARS-CoV-2-associated, whereas depth meant the fraction of total T cells that were SARS-CoV-2-associated. Using the MIRA data, each spike-specific TCR was assigned both to the spike region to which the TCR was reactive and to a CD4 or CD8 class. Log10-transformed breadth and depth values were compared by one-way ANOVA with Sidak's multiple comparisons tests. The table was pulled from immuneACCESS by TCRdb, which kept in-frame rearrangements only. Such tables lose some clones; where checked, under half of the loss comes from unresolved V genes, and the rest has no known cause. Clone size and V and J calls were adopted from that table, with D and trimming inferred from the DNA. The sample table holds around 180,000 clones, of which about nine tenths were seen once. The top ten clonotypes cover around 3% of the sample.

The time point label, as the study defines it: baseline before first vaccination. Vaccinee samples were obtained from the UK trials COV001 and COV002, which included a single-blind randomized controlled phase 2/3 trial of AZD1222 (ChAdOx1 nCoV-19) in healthy adults. Trial participant PBMC samples were collected at day 0 and day 28 after the second dose for TCRbeta chain sequencing. General conclusions and limits of the study: Conclusions about previously exposed vaccinees are limited, since just 5 to 7 AZD1222 recipients were seropositive for SARS-CoV-2 at baseline. In the small 56-69-year group, the increase in depth fell short of significance, most likely because of low power. Nearly half of unique spike-specific TCRs reportedly recognized epitopes outside regions mutated in the B.1.351 and B.1.1.7 variants. The whole spike protein was spanned by vaccine-associated CD4 TCRs, and dominant responses were seen in regions 160-218 and 743-854. Spike-specific TCR breadth and depth rose significantly after two AZD1222 doses compared with day 0 and with MenACWY recipients. Participants were mostly white British and included more females than males, and it was suggested by the authors that clonal diversity may have been underestimated. Because no day 14 peak-response samples were available, repertoires were characterized only after the peak T cell response.

The TCR comes from an adult in good health. The rearrangement combines TRBV19 with TRBJ2-5; a tentative D match to TRBD2 spans 5 bases. The input for sequencing was peripheral blood, taken on day 0 of AZD1222 vaccination. The sequenced DNA is TGTGCCAGTACTTCAGCGGACCAAGAGACCCAGTACTTC. This yields the protein CASTSADQETQYF.